This TCR beta chain was captured by sequencing in a study of PD-1 blockade in classical Hodgkin lymphoma. Exposure to brentuximab vedotin varied, and each patient had relapsed following autologous stem cell transplantation. Study findings and constraints: While CD8+ TCR diversity did not rise significantly by C4D1, CD4+ TCR diversity did.

Worth noting for this clone: The antigen remains unidentified.

Here immunoSEQ multiplex PCR was the method, and the copy in TCRdb shows in-frame clones only, minus some. The profile shows 20,000 to 25,000 clones, 80% of them singletons. The receptor was isolated from a human donor with classical Hodgkin lymphoma. This material consisted of peripheral blood mononuclear cells (PBMCs), taken at baseline.

CDR3 protein: CSVGDKMNTEAFF. The CDR3 bases are TGCAGCGTGGGAGACAAGATGAACACTGAAGCTTTCTTT. The chain joins TRBV29-1 to TRBJ1-1, with D hard to call. The V gene's germline CDR1 is SQVTM and CDR2 ANQGSEA. The CDR3 length is 13 residues. V lost 6 bases and J lost 0, with 11 bases in between.